This record concerns one T cell receptor (beta chain) sequence. The target antigen is unknown. At one end, the junction sequence differs from germline, possibly due to a read error. This sample stems from a study of CD8 T cells in Susac syndrome. The study's findings and limits: The study recognized that its TCR sequencing and HLA analysis covered a relatively small number of individuals.

This CDR3 region has 15 residues. CDR1 is SGDLS and CDR2 is YYNGEE in the germline V gene. TCR beta was sequenced from blood CD8+ and CD4+ T cells. After extraction with the RNeasy kit, roughly 0.45 to 1 ug of the RNA was reverse transcribed using random hexamers. A multiplex approach, immunoSEQ multiplex PCR, amplified TCR beta CDR3 across 54 Vbeta and 13 Jbeta. TCRdb reprocessed the immunoSEQ multiplex PCR reads via MiXCR and lists one record per CDR3 protein. The table records 140,000 or so distinct CDR3 sequences, 85% to 95% of them present only once. The chain recombines TRBV9 with TRBJ1-1, with unresolved D. The source material was CD4+ T cells from PBMCs. The receptor comes from a human donor with multiple sclerosis. The CDR3 coding sequence is TGTGCCAGCAGCCCGGGGATCTCGAGGAACTCTGAAGCTTTCTTT. Translated, it gives CASSPGISRNSEAFF. Drawing the rest from reference TRBV9 and TRBJ1-1, the complete variable domain is DSGVTQTPKHLITATGQRVTLRCSPRSGDLSVYWYQQSLDQGLQFLIQYYNGEERAKGNILERFSAQQFPDLHSELNLSSLELGDSALYFCASSPGISRNSEAFFGQGTRLTVV.